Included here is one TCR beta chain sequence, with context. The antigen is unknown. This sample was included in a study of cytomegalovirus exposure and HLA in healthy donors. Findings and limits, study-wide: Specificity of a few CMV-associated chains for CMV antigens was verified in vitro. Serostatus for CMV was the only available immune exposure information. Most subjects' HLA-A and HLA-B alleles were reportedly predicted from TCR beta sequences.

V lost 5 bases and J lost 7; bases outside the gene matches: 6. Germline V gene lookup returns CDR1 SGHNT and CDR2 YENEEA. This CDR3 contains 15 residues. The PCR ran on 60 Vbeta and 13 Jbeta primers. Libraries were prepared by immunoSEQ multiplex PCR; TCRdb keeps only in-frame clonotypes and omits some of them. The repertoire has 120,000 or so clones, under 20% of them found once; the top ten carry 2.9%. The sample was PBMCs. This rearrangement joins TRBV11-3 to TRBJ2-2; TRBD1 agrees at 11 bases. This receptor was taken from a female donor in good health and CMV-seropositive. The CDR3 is CASSPRTGGFGELFF. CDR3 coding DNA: TGTGCCAGCAGCCCGCGGACAGGGGGCTTCGGGGAGCTGTTTTTT.